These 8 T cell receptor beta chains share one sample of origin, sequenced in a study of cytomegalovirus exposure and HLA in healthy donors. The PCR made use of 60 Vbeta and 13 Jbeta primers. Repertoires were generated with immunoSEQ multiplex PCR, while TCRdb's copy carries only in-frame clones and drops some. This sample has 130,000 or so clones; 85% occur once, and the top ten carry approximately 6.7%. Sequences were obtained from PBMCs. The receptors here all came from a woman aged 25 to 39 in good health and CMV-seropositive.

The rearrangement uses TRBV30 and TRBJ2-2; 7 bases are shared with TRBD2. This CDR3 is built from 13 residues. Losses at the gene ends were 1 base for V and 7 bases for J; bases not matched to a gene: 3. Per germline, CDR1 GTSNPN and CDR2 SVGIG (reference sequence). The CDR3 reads CAWSAGLVGELFF. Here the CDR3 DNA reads TGTGCCTGGAGTGCAGGACTAGTCGGGGAGCTGTTTTTT.

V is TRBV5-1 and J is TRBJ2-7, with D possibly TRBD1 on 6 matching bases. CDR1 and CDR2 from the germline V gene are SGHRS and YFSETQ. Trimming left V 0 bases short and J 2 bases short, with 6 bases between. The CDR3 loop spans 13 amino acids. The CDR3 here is CASSLEGAYEQYF. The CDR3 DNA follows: TGCGCCAGCAGCTTGGAGGGGGCCTACGAGCAGTACTTC. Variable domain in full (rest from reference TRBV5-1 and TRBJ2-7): KAGVTQTPRYLIKTRGQQVTLSCSPISGHRSVSWYQQTPGQGLQFLFEYFSETQRNKGNFPGRFSGRQFSNSRSEMNVSTLELGDSALYLCASSLEGAYEQYFGPGTRLTVT.

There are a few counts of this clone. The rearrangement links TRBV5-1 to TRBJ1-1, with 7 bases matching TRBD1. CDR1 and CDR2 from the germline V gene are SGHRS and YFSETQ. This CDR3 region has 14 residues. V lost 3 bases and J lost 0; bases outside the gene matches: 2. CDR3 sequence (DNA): TGCGCCAGCAGCTGGACAGGTATGAACACTGAAGCTTTCTTT. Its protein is CASSWTGMNTEAFF.

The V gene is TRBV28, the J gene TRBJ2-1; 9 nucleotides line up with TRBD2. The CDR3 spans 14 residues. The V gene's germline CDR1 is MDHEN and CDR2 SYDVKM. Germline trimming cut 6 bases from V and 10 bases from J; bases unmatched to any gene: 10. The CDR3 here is CASSFGLAIREQFF. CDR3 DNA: TGTGCCAGCAGCTTCGGACTAGCGATCCGGGAGCAGTTCTTC.

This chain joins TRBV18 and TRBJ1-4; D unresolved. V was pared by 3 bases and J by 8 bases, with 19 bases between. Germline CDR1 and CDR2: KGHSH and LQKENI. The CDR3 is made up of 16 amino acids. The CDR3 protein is CASSPGFGSNGEKLFF. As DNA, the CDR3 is TGTGCCAGCTCACCGGGTTTCGGGAGCAATGGGGAAAAACTGTTTTTT. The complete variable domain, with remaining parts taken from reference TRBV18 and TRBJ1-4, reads NAGVMQNPRHLVRRRGQEARLRCSPMKGHSHVYWYRQLPEEGLKFMVYLQKENIIDESGMPKERFSAEFPKEGPSILRIQQVVRGDSAAYFCASSPGFGSNGEKLFFGSGTQLSVL.

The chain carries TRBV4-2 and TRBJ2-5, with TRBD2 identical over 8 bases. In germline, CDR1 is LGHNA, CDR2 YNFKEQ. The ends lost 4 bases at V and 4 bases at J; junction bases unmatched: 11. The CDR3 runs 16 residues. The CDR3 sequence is CASSRGGSAGGETQYF. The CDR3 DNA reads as TGTGCCAGCAGCCGAGGGGGGAGCGCGGGGGGAGAGACCCAGTACTTC.

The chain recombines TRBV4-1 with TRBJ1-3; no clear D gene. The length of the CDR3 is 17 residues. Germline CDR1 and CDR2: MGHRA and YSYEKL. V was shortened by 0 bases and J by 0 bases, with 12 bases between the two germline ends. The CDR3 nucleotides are TGCGCCAGCAGCCAAGATCATACAGTTTTCTCTGGAAACACCATATATTTT. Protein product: CASSQDHTVFSGNTIYF.

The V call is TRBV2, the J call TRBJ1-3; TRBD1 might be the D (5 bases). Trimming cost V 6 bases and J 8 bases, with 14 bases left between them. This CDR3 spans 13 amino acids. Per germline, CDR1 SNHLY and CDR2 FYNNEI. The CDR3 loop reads CASRIYPRDTIYF. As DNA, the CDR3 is TGTGCCAGCAGAATCTACCCCAGGGACACCATATATTTT.